This TCR beta chain appears in the sequencing data of a study of T cells in Graves' hyperthyroidism and ophthalmopathy. Authors of the study amplified TCR beta CDR3 regions from RNA transcripts. The HTBI primer set drove a first-round RT-PCR of the TCR CDR3. Via MiXCR, TCRdb re-called the multiplex PCR reads, giving one row per CDR3 protein. This sample yields a few hundred thousand distinct CDR3 sequences, of which about a sixth are seen a single time; roughly 3.3% belongs to the top ten. With duration under 3 months, ophthalmopathy was active: Clinical Activity Score at least 3, NOSPECS at least 4. The study based diagnoses on clinical symptoms, serum thyroxine and TRAb, thyroid ultrasound and orbital computed tomography. This clonotype was seen many times. Its antigen remains unknown. Trimming removed 6 bases from V and 0 bases from J, with 16 bases in between. The CDR3 sequence is 16 residues long. CDR1 MDHEN and CDR2 SYDVKM come from the germline V gene.

The study, taken as a whole, reports: Most clonotypes expanded in the thyroid (above 0.001) were also present in blood. In simple terms, a model built on 13 V-J features told ophthalmopathy apart from stable hyperthyroidism.

The TCR originated in a woman aged 35 to 49 with Graves' ophthalmopathy. This sequence joins TRBV28 and TRBJ2-3; D might be TRBD1 (6 bases). Input material: blood. CDR3 DNA sequence: TGTGCCAGCAGCCGAGGACAGTTTACTAGCACAGATACGCAGTATTTT. Protein product: CASSRGQFTSTDTQYF.